This TCR beta chain derives from a study of blood T cell repertoires in COVID-19 (TCRdb year 2020). About the study as a whole: The collaborator samples originated in the United States, Italy and Spain and spanned the acute and convalescent phases of COVID-19. The prospective study material was composed of cDNA or gDNA derived from T cells, B-cell-depleted T cells, or PBMCs. Subjects who had been exposed to COVID-19, were actively infected with it, or had recovered from it provided the deeply sampled blood TCRbeta repertoires that made up the dataset. The repertoires were released in a freely available public database intended as a resource for research on the immune response to SARS-CoV-2. The samples were drawn from two sources: the first 160 participants of the ongoing ImmuneRACE study, and 1,000 to 1,500 subjects contributed by 6 global collaborators. Sample metadata almost always included a de-identified subject ID, COVID-19 status, age in years and sex. HLA class I and class II types, where available, came from metadata supplied by the sample provider rather than from assay-based typing. What the research found in general, with its limitations: The amount of clinical and demographic metadata varied by source and participant and was provided uncurated.

The germline V gene (reference sequence) gives CDR1 as SGHNT and CDR2 as YYREEE. The CDR3 runs 13 amino acids, cysteine and phenylalanine included. Only CDR3 DNA remains: 39 bases, in frame from the first base. At the junction V is shortened by 4 bases and J by 2 bases, with 9 bases in between. Each collaborating institution followed its own protocols to collect whole blood in K2EDTA tubes. For TCRbeta analysis, collaborators shipped samples in one of three forms: frozen whole blood, isolated PBMCs, or DNA extracted from either of those sample types. TCRbeta CDR3 regions were amplified from genomic DNA by means of the immunoSEQ Assay, a bias-controlled multiplex PCR. As for the original processing: The number of nucleated cells in each sample was estimated from the amplification of reference gene primers within the assay. To quantify the absolute abundance of each unique TCRbeta CDR3 rearrangement, sequence reads were collapsed and filtered. For each sample, productive Simpson clonality was calculated as the square root of Simpson's diversity index across productive rearrangements. TCRdb provides this immuneACCESS table in a form limited to in-frame rearrangements. Some clones are lacking; in checked studies, under half of them reflect an unresolved V gene, and why the rest are absent is not known. That table gives V, J and clone size, and the DNA gave D and trimming. The sample includes about 210,000 clones, with around 92% observed a single time. The top ten hold under 1.5% of the sample.

Remarks on this clone: Which antigen it targets is not known. No much larger clone exists at a distance of one base, and base qualities are not known.

This TCR came from a man aged 25-45 years with acute or convalescent COVID-19. Recombination linked TRBV5-4 to TRBJ1-1; no D segment can be confidently identified. Source material: peripheral blood. This receptor carries the CDR3 CASSADFNTEAFF. The DNA sequence is given as TGTGCCAGCAGCGCAGACTTCAACACTGAAGCTTTCTTT.